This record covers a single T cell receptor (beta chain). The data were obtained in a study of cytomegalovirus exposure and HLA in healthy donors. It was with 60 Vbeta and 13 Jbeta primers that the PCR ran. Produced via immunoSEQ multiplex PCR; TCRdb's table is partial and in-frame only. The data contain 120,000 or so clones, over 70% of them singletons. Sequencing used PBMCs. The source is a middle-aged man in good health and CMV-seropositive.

The CDR3 spells CASSWRLAGNTDTQYF. CDR3 nucleotides: TGTGCCAGCAGCTGGCGACTAGCGGGAAACACAGATACGCAGTATTTT. The V gene is TRBV5-6, the J gene TRBJ2-3; 11 nucleotides line up with TRBD2. V gave up 3 bases and J gave up 2 bases; unmatched junction bases: 5. There are 16 residues in the CDR3. Germline CDR1 and CDR2: SGHDT and YYEEEE.